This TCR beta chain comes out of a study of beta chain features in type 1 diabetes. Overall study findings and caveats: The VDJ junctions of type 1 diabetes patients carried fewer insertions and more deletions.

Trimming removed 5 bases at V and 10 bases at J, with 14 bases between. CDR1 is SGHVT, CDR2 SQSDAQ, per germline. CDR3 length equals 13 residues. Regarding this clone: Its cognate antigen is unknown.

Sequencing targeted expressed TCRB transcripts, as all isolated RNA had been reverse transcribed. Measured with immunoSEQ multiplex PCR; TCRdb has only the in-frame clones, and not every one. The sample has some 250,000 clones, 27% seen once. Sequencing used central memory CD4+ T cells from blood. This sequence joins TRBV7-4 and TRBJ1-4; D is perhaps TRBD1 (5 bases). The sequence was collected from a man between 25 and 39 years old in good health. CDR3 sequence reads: CASSVRRRGKLFF. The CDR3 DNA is TGTGCCAGCAGCGTGCGAAGGAGGGGAAAACTGTTTTTT. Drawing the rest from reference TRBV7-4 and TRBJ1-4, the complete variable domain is GAGVSQSPRYKVAKRGRDVALRCDSISGHVTLYWYRQTLGQGSEVLTYSQSDAQRDKSGRPSGRFSAERPERSVSTLKIQRTEQGDSAVYLCASSVRRRGKLFFGSGTQLSVL.